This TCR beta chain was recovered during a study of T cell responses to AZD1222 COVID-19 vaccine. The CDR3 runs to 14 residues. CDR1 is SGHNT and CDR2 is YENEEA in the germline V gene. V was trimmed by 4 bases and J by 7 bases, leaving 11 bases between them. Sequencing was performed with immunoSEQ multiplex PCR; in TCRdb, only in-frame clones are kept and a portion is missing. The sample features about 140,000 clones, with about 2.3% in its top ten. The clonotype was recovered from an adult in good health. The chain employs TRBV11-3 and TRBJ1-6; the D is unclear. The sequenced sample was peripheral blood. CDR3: CASSSNPVNSPLHF. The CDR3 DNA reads TGTGCCAGCAGCTCCAACCCGGTAAATTCACCCCTCCACTTT.